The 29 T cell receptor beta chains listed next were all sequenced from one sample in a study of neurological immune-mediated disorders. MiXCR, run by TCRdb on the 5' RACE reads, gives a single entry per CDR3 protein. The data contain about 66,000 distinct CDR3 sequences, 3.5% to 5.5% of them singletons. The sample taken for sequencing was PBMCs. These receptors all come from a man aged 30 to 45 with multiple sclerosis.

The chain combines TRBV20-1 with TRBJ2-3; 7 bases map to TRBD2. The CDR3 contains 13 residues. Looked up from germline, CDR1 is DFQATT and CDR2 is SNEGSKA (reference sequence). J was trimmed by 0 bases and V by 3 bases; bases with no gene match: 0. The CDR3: CSASGGSTDTQYF. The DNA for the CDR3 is TGCAGTGCTAGCGGGGGGAGCACAGATACGCAGTATTTT.

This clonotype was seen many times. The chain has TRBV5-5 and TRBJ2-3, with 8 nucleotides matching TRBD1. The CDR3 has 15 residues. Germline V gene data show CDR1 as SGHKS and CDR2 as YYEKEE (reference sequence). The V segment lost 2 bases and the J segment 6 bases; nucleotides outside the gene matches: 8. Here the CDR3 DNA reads TGTGCCAGCAGCTTAGGACAGGGTATGTTGGATACGCAGTATTTT. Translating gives CASSLGQGMLDTQYF.

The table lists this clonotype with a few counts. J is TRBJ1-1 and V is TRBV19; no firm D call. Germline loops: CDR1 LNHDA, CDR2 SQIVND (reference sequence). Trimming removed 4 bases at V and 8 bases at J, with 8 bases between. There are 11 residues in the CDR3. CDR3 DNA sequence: TGTGCCAGTAGTACTGGTTCCGAAGCTTTCTTT. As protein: CASSTGSEAFF.

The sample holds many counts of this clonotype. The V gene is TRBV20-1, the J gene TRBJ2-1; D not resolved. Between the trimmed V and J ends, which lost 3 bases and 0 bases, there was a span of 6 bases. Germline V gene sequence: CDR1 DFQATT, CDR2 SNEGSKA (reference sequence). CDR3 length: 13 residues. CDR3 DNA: TGCAGTGCTAGCCCATCCTCCTACAATGAGCAGTTCTTC. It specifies CSASPSSYNEQFF.

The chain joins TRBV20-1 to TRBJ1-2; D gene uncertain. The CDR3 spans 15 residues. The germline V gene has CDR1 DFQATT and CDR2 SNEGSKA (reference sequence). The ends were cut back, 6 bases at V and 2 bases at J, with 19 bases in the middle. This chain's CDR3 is CSAKQPRILNYGYTF. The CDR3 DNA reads TGCAGTGCCAAACAACCGAGGATCCTCAACTATGGCTACACCTTC.

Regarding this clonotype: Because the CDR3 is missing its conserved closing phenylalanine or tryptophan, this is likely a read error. The CDR3 sequence: CASSQVHVVMNTEAFV. The CDR3 DNA reads TGTGCCAGCAGCCAAGTCCACGTCGTTATGAACACTGAAGCTTTCGTT. The chain couples TRBV14 to TRBJ1-1, with D hard to call. In germline, CDR1 is SGHDN, CDR2 FVKESK. Trimming took off 1 base at V and 0 bases at J, with 12 bases between the two ends. CDR3 size: 16 residues.

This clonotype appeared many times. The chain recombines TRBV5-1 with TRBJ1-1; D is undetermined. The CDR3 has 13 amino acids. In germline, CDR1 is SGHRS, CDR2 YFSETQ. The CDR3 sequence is CATLLRTNTEAFF. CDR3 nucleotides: TGCGCTACCCTTTTACGTACGAACACTGAAGCTTTCTTT.

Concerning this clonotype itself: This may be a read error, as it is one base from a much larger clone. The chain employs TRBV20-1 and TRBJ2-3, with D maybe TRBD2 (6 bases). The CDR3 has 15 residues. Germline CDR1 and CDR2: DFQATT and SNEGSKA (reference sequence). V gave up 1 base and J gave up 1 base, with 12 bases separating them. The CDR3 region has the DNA TGCAGTGCTAGAGGGGGGGATGGTGGCACAGATACGCAGTATTTT. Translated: CSARGGDGGTDTQYF.

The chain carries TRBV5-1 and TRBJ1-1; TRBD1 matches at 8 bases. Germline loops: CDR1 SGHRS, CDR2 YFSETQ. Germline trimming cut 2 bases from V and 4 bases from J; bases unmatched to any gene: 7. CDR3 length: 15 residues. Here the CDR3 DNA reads TGCGCCAGCAGCTTATACTCTGGGACAGGCACTGAAGCTTTCTTT. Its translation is CASSLYSGTGTEAFF.

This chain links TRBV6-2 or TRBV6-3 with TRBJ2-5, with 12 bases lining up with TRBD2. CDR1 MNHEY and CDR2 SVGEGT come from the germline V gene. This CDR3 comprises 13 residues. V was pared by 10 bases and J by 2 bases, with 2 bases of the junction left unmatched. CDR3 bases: TGTGCCATCGGACTAGCGGGACAAGAGACCCAGTACTTC. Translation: CAIGLAGQETQYF.

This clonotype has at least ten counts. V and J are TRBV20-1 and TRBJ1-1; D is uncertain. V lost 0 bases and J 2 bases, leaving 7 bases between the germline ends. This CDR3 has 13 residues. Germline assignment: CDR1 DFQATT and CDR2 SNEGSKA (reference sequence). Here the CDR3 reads CSARDLSNTEAFF. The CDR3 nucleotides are TGCAGTGCTAGAGATCTTTCTAACACTGAAGCTTTCTTT.

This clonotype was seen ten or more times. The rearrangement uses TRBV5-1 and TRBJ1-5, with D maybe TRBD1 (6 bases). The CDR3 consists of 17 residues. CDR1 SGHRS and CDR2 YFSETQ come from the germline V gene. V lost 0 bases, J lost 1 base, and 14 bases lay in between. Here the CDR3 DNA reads TGCGCCAGCAGCTTGGCGCCACAGGGCGCGAGCAATCAGCCCCAGCATTTT. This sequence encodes CASSLAPQGASNQPQHF.

CDR3 protein: CASSWTNYQPQHF. The CDR3 DNA reads as TGTGCCAGTAGTTGGACCAATTATCAGCCCCAGCATTTT. This chain connects TRBV19 to TRBJ1-5; D gene unclear. Deletions cut 5 bases from V and 5 bases from J, with 10 bases between. CDR3 length: 13 residues. CDR1 LNHDA and CDR2 SQIVND come from the germline V gene (reference sequence).

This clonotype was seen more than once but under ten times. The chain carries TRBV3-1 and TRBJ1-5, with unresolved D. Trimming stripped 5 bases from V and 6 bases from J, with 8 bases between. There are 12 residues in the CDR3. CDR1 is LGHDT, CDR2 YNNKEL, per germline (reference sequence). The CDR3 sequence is CASSNWGQPQHF. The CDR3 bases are TGTGCCAGCAGCAATTGGGGTCAGCCCCAGCATTTT. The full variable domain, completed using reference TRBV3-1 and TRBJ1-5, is DTAVSQTPKYLVTQMGNDKSIKCEQNLGHDTMYWYKQDSKKFLKIMFSYNNKELIINETVPNRFSPKSPDKAHLNLHINSLELGDSAVYFCASSNWGQPQHFGDGTRLSIL.

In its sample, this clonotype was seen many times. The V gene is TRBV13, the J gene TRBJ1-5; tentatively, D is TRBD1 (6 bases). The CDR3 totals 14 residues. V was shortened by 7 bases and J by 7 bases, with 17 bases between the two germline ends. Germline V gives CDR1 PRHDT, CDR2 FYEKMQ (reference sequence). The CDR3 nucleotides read TGTGCCAGCAATGAAGGGGGGGCAGGGCAGCCCCAGCATTTT. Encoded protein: CASNEGGAGQPQHF.

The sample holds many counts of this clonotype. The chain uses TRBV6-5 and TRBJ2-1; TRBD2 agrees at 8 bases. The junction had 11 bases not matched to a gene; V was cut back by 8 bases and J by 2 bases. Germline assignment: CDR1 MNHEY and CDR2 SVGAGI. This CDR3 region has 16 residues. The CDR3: CASRRSGVGAYNEQFF. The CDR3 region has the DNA TGTGCCAGCCGTCGTAGCGGGGTCGGGGCCTACAATGAGCAGTTCTTC.

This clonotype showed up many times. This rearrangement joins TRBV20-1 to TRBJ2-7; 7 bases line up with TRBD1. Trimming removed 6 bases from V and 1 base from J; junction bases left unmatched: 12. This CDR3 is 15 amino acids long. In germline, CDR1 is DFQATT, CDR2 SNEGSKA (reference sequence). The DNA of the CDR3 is TGCAGTGCCGCCCCGGGACAGAGTTTGTCCTACGAGCAGTACTTC. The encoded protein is CSAAPGQSLSYEQYF.

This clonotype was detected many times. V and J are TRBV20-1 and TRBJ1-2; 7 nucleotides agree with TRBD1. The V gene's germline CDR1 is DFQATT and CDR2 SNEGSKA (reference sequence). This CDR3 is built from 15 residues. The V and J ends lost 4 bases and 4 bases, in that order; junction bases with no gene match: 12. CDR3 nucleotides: TGCAGTGCTACTAACTTCAGGGGGAGTGGCTATGGCTACACCTTC. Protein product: CSATNFRGSGYGYTF.

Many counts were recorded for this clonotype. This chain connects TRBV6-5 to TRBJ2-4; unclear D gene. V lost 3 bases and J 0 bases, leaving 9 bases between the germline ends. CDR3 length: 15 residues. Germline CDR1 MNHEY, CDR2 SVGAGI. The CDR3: CASSYVSGAKNIQYF. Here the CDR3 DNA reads TGTGCCAGCAGTTATGTCTCTGGAGCCAAAAACATTCAGTACTTC.

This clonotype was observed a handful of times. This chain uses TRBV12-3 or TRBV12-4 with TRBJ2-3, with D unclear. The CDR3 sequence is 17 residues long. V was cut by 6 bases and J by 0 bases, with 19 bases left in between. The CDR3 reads CASSQVITGSSTDTQYF. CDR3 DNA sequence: TGTGCCAGCAGCCAGGTCATCACGGGTTCTAGCACAGATACGCAGTATTTT.

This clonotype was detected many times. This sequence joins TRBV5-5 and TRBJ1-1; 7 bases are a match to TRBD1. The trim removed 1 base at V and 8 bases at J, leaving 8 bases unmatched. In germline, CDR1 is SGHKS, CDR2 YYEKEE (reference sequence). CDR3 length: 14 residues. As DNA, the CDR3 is TGTGCCAGCAGCTTGACCCAGGGGGAGATAGAAGCTTTCTTT. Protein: CASSLTQGEIEAFF. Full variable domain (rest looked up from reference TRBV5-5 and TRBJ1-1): DAGVTQSPTHLIKTRGQQVTLRCSPISGHKSVSWYQQVLGQGPQFIFQYYEKEERGRGNFPDRFSARQFPNYSSELNVNALLLGDSALYLCASSLTQGEIEAFFGQGTRLTVV.

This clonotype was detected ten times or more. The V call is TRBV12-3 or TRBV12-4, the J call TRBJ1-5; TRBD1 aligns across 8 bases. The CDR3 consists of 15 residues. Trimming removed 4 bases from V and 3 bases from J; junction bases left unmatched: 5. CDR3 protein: CASSSTGEVNQPQHF. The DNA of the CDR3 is TGTGCCAGCAGTTCGACAGGGGAGGTCAATCAGCCCCAGCATTTT.

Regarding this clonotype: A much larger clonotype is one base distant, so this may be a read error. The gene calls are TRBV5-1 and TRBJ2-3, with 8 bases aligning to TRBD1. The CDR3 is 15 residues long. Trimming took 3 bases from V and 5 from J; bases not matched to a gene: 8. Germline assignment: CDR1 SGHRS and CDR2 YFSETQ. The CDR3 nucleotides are TGCGCCAGCAGCTCCCGGGACAGGACCCTAGATACGCAGTATTTT. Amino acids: CASSSRDRTLDTQYF.

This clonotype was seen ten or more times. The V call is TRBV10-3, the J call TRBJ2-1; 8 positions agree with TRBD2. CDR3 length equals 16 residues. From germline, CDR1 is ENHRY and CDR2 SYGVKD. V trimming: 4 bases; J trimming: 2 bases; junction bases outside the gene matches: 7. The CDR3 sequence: CAISAFSGGAYNEQFF. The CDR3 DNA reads TGTGCCATCAGTGCGTTCAGCGGGGGTGCCTACAATGAGCAGTTCTTC.

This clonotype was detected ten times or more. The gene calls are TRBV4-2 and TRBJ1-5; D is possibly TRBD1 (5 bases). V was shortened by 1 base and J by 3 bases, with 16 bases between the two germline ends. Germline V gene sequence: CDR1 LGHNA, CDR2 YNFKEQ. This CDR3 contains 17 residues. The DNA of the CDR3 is TGTGCCAGCAGCCAAGTTTACGGGGACGGGGCCAATCAGCCCCAGCATTTT. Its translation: CASSQVYGDGANQPQHF.

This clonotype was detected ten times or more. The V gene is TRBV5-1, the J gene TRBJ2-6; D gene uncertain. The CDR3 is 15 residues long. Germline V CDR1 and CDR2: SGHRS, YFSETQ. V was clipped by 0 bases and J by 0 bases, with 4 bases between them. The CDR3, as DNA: TGCGCCAGCAGCTTGGTGGTCTCTGGGGCCAACGTCCTGACTTTC. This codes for CASSLVVSGANVLTF.

The CDR3: CASSFGLADYEQYF. In DNA, the CDR3 is TGCGCCAGCAGCTTTGGACTAGCGGACTACGAGCAGTACTTC. This chain links TRBV5-1 with TRBJ2-7, with 10 bases fitting TRBD2. With 2 bases clipped from V and 3 bases from J, the junction kept 2 bases outside the gene matches. CDR3 size: 14 residues. The V gene's germline CDR1 is SGHRS and CDR2 YFSETQ.

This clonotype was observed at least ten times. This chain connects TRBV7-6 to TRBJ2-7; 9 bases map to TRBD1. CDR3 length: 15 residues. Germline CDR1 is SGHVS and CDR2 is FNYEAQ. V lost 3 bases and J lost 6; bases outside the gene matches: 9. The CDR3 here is CASSFETGGFVEQYF. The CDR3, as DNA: TGTGCCAGCAGCTTCGAGACAGGGGGATTCGTCGAGCAGTACTTC. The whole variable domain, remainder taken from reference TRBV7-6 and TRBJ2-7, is GAGVSQSPRYKVTKRGQDVALRCDPISGHVSLYWYRQALGQGPEFLTYFNYEAQQDKSGLPNDRFSAERPEGSISTLTIQRTEQRDSAMYRCASSFETGGFVEQYFGPGTRLTVT.

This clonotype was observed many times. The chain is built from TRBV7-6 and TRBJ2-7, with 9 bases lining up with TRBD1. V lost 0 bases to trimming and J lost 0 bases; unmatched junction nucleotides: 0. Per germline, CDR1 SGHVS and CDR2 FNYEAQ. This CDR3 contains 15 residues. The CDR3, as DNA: TGTGCCAGCAGCTTAGCGACAGGGGGCTCCTACGAGCAGTACTTC. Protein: CASSLATGGSYEQYF. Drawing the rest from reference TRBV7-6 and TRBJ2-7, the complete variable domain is GAGVSQSPRYKVTKRGQDVALRCDPISGHVSLYWYRQALGQGPEFLTYFNYEAQQDKSGLPNDRFSAERPEGSISTLTIQRTEQRDSAMYRCASSLATGGSYEQYFGPGTRLTVT.